The clone carrying this T cell receptor beta chain appeared many times. This CDR3 comprises 13 residues. Trimming left V 5 bases short and J 8 bases short, with 12 bases between. The germline V gene encodes CDR1 SEHNR and CDR2 FQNEAQ (reference sequence). The data stem from a study of T cells in Graves' hyperthyroidism and ophthalmopathy. Researchers barred patients who had uncontrolled infection, other autoimmune disease, pregnancy or lactation. Regions amplified from RNA transcripts were the TCR beta CDR3 regions. An initial round of RT-PCR targeting the TCR CDR3 relied on the HTBI primer set. TCRdb fed the multiplex PCR reads into MiXCR, producing one record per CDR3 protein. The repertoire holds about 640,000 distinct CDR3 sequences, about a fifth seen once, with 30% to 40% in the top ten.

The clonotype originates from a man aged 25-45 years with Graves' ophthalmopathy. Sequencing was carried out using blood. This chain joins TRBV7-9 and TRBJ2-2, with no clear D. The CDR3 DNA follows: TGTGCCAGCAGCCCCCTTGGACCGGGGGAGCTGTTTTTT. It codes for CASSPLGPGELFF.